This TCR beta chain was sequenced during a study of cytomegalovirus exposure and HLA in healthy donors. Across the study: Approximately 190 million T cells yielded 100 million to 130 million unique TCR beta sequences, as an earlier analysis found. General study results and limits: Relative to equally common others, HLA-associated TCR beta chains showed greater clonal expansion in a later analysis. Most TCR sequences showed up rarely, but some public TCRs showed up in many donors.

Remarks on this clone: Its antigen is not identified.

Primers included in the PCR were 60 Vbeta and 13 Jbeta primers. TCRdb keeps only in-frame clones here, not all; method: immunoSEQ multiplex PCR. The sample contains approximately 190,000 clones, roughly four fifths of which appear only once. CDR1 is SGHRS, CDR2 YFSETQ, per germline. The CDR3 consists of 14 residues. With V trimmed by 4 bases and J by 3 bases, 6 bases remained unmatched. Sequenced sample: PBMCs. The sequence came from a woman under 30 in good health and CMV-seronegative. This chain connects TRBV5-1 to TRBJ2-5, with 7 nucleotides matching TRBD1. The CDR3 DNA follows: TGCGCCAGCAGCCACGGAGGACAGGAAGAGACCCAGTACTTC. Translation: CASSHGGQEETQYF. The variable domain in full, completed from reference TRBV5-1 and TRBJ2-5, reads KAGVTQTPRYLIKTRGQQVTLSCSPISGHRSVSWYQQTPGQGLQFLFEYFSETQRNKGNFPGRFSGRQFSNSRSEMNVSTLELGDSALYLCASSHGGQEETQYFGPGTRLLVL.